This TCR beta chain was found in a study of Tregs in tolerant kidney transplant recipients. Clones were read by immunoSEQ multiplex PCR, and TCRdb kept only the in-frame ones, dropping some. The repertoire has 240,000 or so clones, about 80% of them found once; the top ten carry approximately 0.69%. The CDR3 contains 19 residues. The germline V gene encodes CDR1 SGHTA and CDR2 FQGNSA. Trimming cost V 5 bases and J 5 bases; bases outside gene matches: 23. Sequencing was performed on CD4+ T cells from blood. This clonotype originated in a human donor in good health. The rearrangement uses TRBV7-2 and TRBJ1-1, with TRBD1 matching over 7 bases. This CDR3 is CASSTRRKRWEDRETEAFF. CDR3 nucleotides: TGTGCCAGCAGCACCAGGCGGAAGCGATGGGAAGACAGGGAAACTGAAGCTTTCTTT.